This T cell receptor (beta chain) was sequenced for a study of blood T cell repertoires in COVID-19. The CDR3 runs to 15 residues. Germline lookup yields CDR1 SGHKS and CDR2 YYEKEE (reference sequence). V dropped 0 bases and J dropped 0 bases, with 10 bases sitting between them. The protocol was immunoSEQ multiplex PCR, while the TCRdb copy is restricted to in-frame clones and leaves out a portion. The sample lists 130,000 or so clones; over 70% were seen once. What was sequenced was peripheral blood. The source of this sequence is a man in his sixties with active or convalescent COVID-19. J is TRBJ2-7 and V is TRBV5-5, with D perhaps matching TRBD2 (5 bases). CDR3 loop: CASSLGGGISYEQYF. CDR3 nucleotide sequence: TGTGCCAGCAGCTTGGGAGGAGGAATCTCCTACGAGCAGTACTTC.